This T cell receptor (beta chain) was profiled in a study of blood T cell repertoires in COVID-19 (TCRdb year 2020). At the level of the whole study: The collaborator samples originated in the United States, Italy and Spain and spanned the acute and convalescent phases of COVID-19. The samples were drawn from two sources: the first 160 participants of the ongoing ImmuneRACE study, and 1,254 subjects contributed by 6 global collaborators. Sample metadata almost always included a de-identified subject ID, COVID-19 status, age in years and sex. A freely available public database, intended as a resource for researchers studying the immune response to SARS-CoV-2, is where the repertoires were released. The dataset comprised deeply sampled blood TCRbeta repertoires from subjects exposed to, actively infected with, or recovered from COVID-19. Where available, HLA class I and class II types were taken from metadata supplied by the sample provider and were not determined by assay-based typing. The material from the prospective study consisted of cDNA or gDNA derived from T cells, B-cell-depleted T cells, or PBMCs.

A remark on this clone: What antigen it recognizes has not been identified. No base qualities exist here, and no much larger clone lies one base off it.

Whole blood was collected in K2EDTA tubes by collaborating institutions according to the institutions' own protocols. For TCRbeta analysis, collaborators shipped samples in one of three forms: frozen whole blood, isolated PBMCs, or DNA extracted from either of those sample types. The CDR3 numbers 14 residues from cysteine through phenylalanine. Only the CDR3 portion is preserved as DNA: 42 bases, with reading frame beginning at the first base. CDR1 and CDR2 are read off the germline V gene as KGHSH and LQKENI. V and J are truncated by 5 bases and 2 bases respectively, leaving an intervening sequence of 12 bases. Overall results and qualifications from the work: Clinical and demographic metadata were provided uncurated, with the amount varying by source and participant.

TCRbeta CDR3 regions were amplified from genomic DNA using the immunoSEQ Assay, a bias-controlled multiplex PCR. From the authors' description of their analysis: The number of nucleated cells in each sample was estimated by amplification of reference gene primers within the assay. To quantify the absolute abundance of each unique TCRbeta CDR3 rearrangement, sequence reads were collapsed and filtered. For each sample, productive Simpson clonality was calculated by taking the square root of Simpson's diversity index across productive rearrangements. The immuneACCESS repertoire file appears here via TCRdb, limited to in-frame rearrangements. These files lack a portion of the clones; in checked studies, under half of the deficit traces to unresolved V genes, and the cause of the others is not known. V and J calls and clone size are those listed in that table; D and trimming were worked out from the DNA. In this sample the table shows some 80,000 clones, about four fifths of which occur a single time. About 5.4% of the sample rests with the top ten.

Rearrangement joined TRBV18 to TRBJ2-5, with no reliable assignment of the D segment. The sample comprised peripheral blood. The sequence was collected from a woman aged 80 or over with active or convalescent COVID-19. The CDR3 protein sequence reads: CASSRGSAQETQYF. The nucleotides are TGTGCCAGCTCAAGAGGATCGGCGCAAGAGACCCAGTACTTC.